Listed here are 20 T cell receptor beta chains from one sample, sequenced in a study of T cell responses to AZD1222 COVID-19 vaccine. Data came from immunoSEQ multiplex PCR; TCRdb stores just in-frame clones and leaves some out. The table lists 70,000 to 95,000 clones, about 90% of them singletons. This specimen consisted of peripheral blood, obtained on day 0 of MenACWY control vaccination. These receptors were taken from an adult in good health.

The J gene is TRBJ2-7, the V gene TRBV7-2; D is uncertain. This CDR3 has 14 amino acids. Trimming cost V 1 base and J 0 bases, with 7 bases left between them. The germline CDR1 and CDR2 sequences are SGHTA and FQGNSA. Here the CDR3 reads CASSLGSHSYEQYF. In DNA form, the CDR3 reads TGTGCCAGCAGCTTAGGCAGCCACTCCTACGAGCAGTACTTC.

V gene TRBV9 combines with J gene TRBJ1-1; D not certain. Trimming stripped 2 bases from V and 4 bases from J, with 9 bases between. The germline gives CDR1 SGDLS, CDR2 YYNGEE. The CDR3 runs 13 residues. The CDR3 is CASSVMGGTEAFF. The CDR3 region has the DNA TGTGCCAGCAGCGTCATGGGCGGCACTGAAGCTTTCTTT.

The chain employs TRBV5-8 and TRBJ2-3; 10 bases are shared with TRBD1. CDR1 is SGHTS, CDR2 YDEGEE, per germline. This CDR3 contains 13 residues. Trimming cost V 5 bases and J 5 bases; bases outside gene matches: 2. The DNA for the CDR3 is TGTGCCAGCAGTGGACAGGGGGGAGATACGCAGTATTTT. Its protein product is CASSGQGGDTQYF.

The rearrangement uses TRBV28 and TRBJ2-7, with 7 bases aligning to TRBD2. V lost 10 bases and J lost 0; bases outside the gene matches: 9. The CDR3 extends over 14 amino acids. Germline V gene lookup returns CDR1 MDHEN and CDR2 SYDVKM. The CDR3 is CAIQLGGGSYEQYF. DNA of the CDR3: TGTGCCATACAGTTAGGCGGGGGCTCCTACGAGCAGTACTTC.

This chain connects TRBV5-1 to TRBJ1-1, with D perhaps TRBD1 (5 bases). The CDR3 has 13 residues. The V gene lost 0 bases and the J gene lost 9 bases, with 12 bases spanning the gap. Germline V CDR1 and CDR2: SGHRS, YFSETQ. The CDR3 DNA sequence: TGCGCCAGCAGCTTGGAGCGGGACGGGAAAGCTTTCTTT. Protein: CASSLERDGKAFF.

This clone occurred once. The chain is built from TRBV28 and TRBJ2-7, with D hard to call. Trimming removed 3 bases from V and 2 bases from J, with 8 bases in between. The germline V gene encodes CDR1 MDHEN and CDR2 SYDVKM. This CDR3 spans 13 amino acids. The CDR3 loop is CASSLFSPYEQYF. In DNA form, the CDR3 reads TGTGCCAGCAGTTTGTTTAGCCCCTACGAGCAGTACTTC.

The rearrangement uses TRBV28 and TRBJ1-1; D uncertain. CDR1 and CDR2 (germline): MDHEN, SYDVKM. The length of the CDR3 is 13 residues. V was cut by 2 bases and J by 1 base, with 5 bases left in between. This CDR3 is CASSLEGNTEAFF. CDR3 nucleotide sequence: TGTGCCAGCAGTTTAGAAGGGAACACTGAAGCTTTCTTT.

This chain links TRBV7-2 with TRBJ2-7; 15 nucleotides match TRBD2. Per the germline V gene, CDR1 is SGHTA and CDR2 is FQGNSA. This CDR3 has 16 amino acids. The V and J ends lost 5 bases and 4 bases, in that order; junction bases with no gene match: 6. The DNA for the CDR3 is TGTGCCAGCAGCATGGGACTAGCGGGGGGTGGATACGAGCAGTACTTC. This sequence encodes CASSMGLAGGGYEQYF. Complete variable domain (other parts from reference TRBV7-2 and TRBJ2-7): GAGVSQSPSNKVTEKGKDVELRCDPISGHTALYWYRQSLGQGLEFLIYFQGNSAPDKSGLPSDRFSAERTGGSVSTLTIQRTQQEDSAVYLCASSMGLAGGGYEQYFGPGTRLTVT.

This sequence joins TRBV6-2 or TRBV6-3 and TRBJ1-1; D is undetermined. Germline V CDR1 and CDR2: MNHEY, SVGEGT. Between the trimmed V and J ends, which lost 1 base and 1 base, there was a span of 7 bases. The CDR3 length is 14 residues. The CDR3 here is CASSYLGRNTEAFF. The CDR3 DNA reads as TGTGCCAGCAGTTACTTGGGGAGGAACACTGAAGCTTTCTTT.

V is TRBV19 and J is TRBJ1-5; TRBD1 might be the D (5 bases). The V and J ends lost 7 bases and 7 bases respectively, with 17 bases between them. CDR3 size: 14 residues. Germline assignment: CDR1 LNHDA and CDR2 SQIVND (reference sequence). The CDR3, as DNA: TGTGCCAGTAAAGGAAGACAGTTTGAGCAGCCCCAGCATTTT. It encodes CASKGRQFEQPQHF.

V and J are TRBV4-1 and TRBJ2-2; D gene ambiguous. V lost 0 bases to trimming and J lost 7 bases, with 12 bases between them. Germline assignment: CDR1 MGHRA and CDR2 YSYEKL. This CDR3 is 15 amino acids long. The chain's CDR3 is CASSQEGTLIGELFF. CDR3 bases: TGCGCCAGCAGCCAAGAGGGAACGTTGATCGGGGAGCTGTTTTTT.

The CDR3 spells CAGRRTGSMNTEAFF. Here the CDR3 DNA reads TGTGCCGGAAGAAGGACAGGGAGCATGAACACTGAAGCTTTCTTT. The V call is TRBV28, the J call TRBJ1-1, with TRBD1 matching over 8 bases. The germline gives CDR1 MDHEN, CDR2 SYDVKM. This CDR3 is built from 15 residues. Trimming cost V 11 bases and J 0 bases; bases outside gene matches: 11.

The V gene is TRBV6-4, the J gene TRBJ2-3; 7 bases agree with TRBD1. The CDR3 spans 14 residues. The V gene's germline CDR1 is MRHNA and CDR2 SNTAGT. V lost 2 bases to trimming and J lost 1 base; unmatched junction nucleotides: 0. The CDR3 DNA reads TGTGCCAGCAGTGACGGACAGGGCACAGATACGCAGTATTTT. The encoded protein is CASSDGQGTDTQYF.

The V gene is TRBV27, the J gene TRBJ1-1, with a weak D call TRBD1 (6 bases). Trimming pared 7 bases from V and 0 bases from J, leaving 12 bases between. This CDR3 spans 14 amino acids. CDR1 MNHEY and CDR2 SMNVEV come from the germline V gene (reference sequence). CDR3: CASKNGQMNTEAFF. CDR3 nucleotides: TGTGCCAGCAAAAACGGACAGATGAACACTGAAGCTTTCTTT.

The chain couples TRBV9 to TRBJ2-2; TRBD2 matches at 10 bases. The V gene's germline CDR1 is SGDLS and CDR2 YYNGEE. Germline trimming cut 0 bases from V and 2 bases from J; bases unmatched to any gene: 7. The CDR3 contains 18 residues. The CDR3 is CASSVGGSGGINTGELFF. CDR3 sequence (DNA): TGTGCCAGCAGCGTAGGAGGTAGCGGGGGGATAAACACCGGGGAGCTGTTTTTT.

The V and J genes are TRBV3-1 (or the pseudogene TRBV3-2) and TRBJ1-5; D is unclear. CDR3 length equals 15 residues. Germline CDR1 and CDR2: LGHDT and YNNKEL (reference sequence). The V end was cut by 0 bases, the J end by 6 bases, with 12 bases between. CDR3 sequence reads: CASSQDPSMVQPQHF. DNA of the CDR3: TGTGCCAGCAGCCAAGATCCCTCTATGGTTCAGCCCCAGCATTTT.

The chain couples TRBV7-7 to TRBJ2-1; D ambiguous. Germline lookup yields CDR1 SSHAT and CDR2 FNYEAQ (reference sequence). The CDR3 consists of 15 residues. The V gene lost 0 bases and the J gene lost 6 bases, with 12 bases spanning the gap. The CDR3 region is CASSLASGPFNEQFF. The CDR3 DNA sequence: TGTGCCAGCAGCTTAGCATCAGGACCTTTCAATGAGCAGTTCTTC.

This chain connects TRBV4-1 to TRBJ1-2, with 8 bases identical to TRBD1. V shed 0 bases, J shed 7 bases, and the junction held 7 bases outside the gene matches. Germline V gene sequence: CDR1 MGHRA, CDR2 YSYEKL. This CDR3 spans 15 amino acids. As DNA, the CDR3 is TGCGCCAGCAGCCAAGAGGAGGCAGGGGGCTTTGGCTACACCTTC. It yields the protein CASSQEEAGGFGYTF.

V gene TRBV4-2 combines with J gene TRBJ1-1; D might be TRBD1 (6 bases). With 4 bases removed from V and 1 base from J, the gap between germline ends came to 10 bases. CDR1 and CDR2 (germline): LGHNA, YNFKEQ. The CDR3 is 14 residues long. The CDR3 DNA reads as TGTGCCAGCAGCCGCCTACAGGGGAACACTGAAGCTTTCTTT. Encoded protein: CASSRLQGNTEAFF.

This sequence joins TRBV10-3 and TRBJ2-3, with TRBD2 matching over 14 bases. The V gene's germline CDR1 is ENHRY and CDR2 SYGVKD. Unmatched junction bases numbered 1, after V lost 0 bases and J lost 8 bases. The CDR3 has 15 amino acids. The CDR3: CAISESGTSGGTQYF. For the CDR3, the DNA is TGTGCCATCAGTGAGTCCGGGACTAGCGGGGGTACGCAGTATTTT.